Sequencing of this TCR beta chain was carried out in a study of T cell clonotyping in hematopoietic cell transplantation. Study in general: Recipient samples before transplant were obtained post-cytoreduction. Study conclusions and caveats: Cells were unsorted, so CD4 and CD8 contributions were not separated. Pathologically expanded recipient clonotypes increased progressively from day 30 to day 180 as diversity fell. Broader posttransplant TCR repertoire diversity was predicted by graft donor and pretransplant recipient Inverse Simpson Index values.

Comment on this clone: What it binds is unknown.

The time point was: recipient sample about 28 days before transplant, after cytoreduction. The data were produced by immunoSEQ multiplex PCR, yet TCRdb's version contains in-frame clones alone and is incomplete. The table lists more than 25,000 clones, approximately 94% of them singletons. J gave up 10 bases and V 5 bases, and 8 bases lay outside the gene matches. CDR1 is MNHEY, CDR2 SVGAGI, per germline. The CDR3 sequence is 13 residues long. This TCR was sampled from a middle-aged man with acute myeloid leukemia. Some clones in this sample may be carry-over from other donors' samples. The chain is built from TRBV6-5 and TRBJ2-7; 10 positions match TRBD2. The material was peripheral blood mononuclear cells, obtained before stem cell transplant. CDR3 sequence reads: CASSQTGLAEQYF. The CDR3 coding sequence is TGTGCCAGCAGTCAAACCGGACTAGCGGAACAGTACTTC.